This T cell receptor beta chain derives from a study of cytomegalovirus exposure and HLA in healthy donors. Study conclusions and caveats: Because they were indistinguishable, some V segments, including TRBV6-2 and TRBV6-3, were excluded. When analyzed later, a missense DCLRE1C variant was found to be linked to TCR beta V- and J-gene trimming. In an earlier analysis, productive rearrangement rates for most beta V segments clustered near 87% or 30%. A later analysis reportedly identified an Asian-associated ancestry cluster as carrying fewer N-insertions than the roughly 700-donor mean.

A few counts support this clone. The antigen remains unidentified. Amplification used 60 Vbeta primers and 13 Jbeta primers. Sequencing used immunoSEQ multiplex PCR; TCRdb keeps in-frame clones, though not all of them. The sample shows about 130,000 clones, about 10% of them seen only once. The junction had 13 bases not matched to a gene; V was cut back by 7 bases and J by 5 bases. Germline CDR1 reads LNHDA; CDR2 reads SQIVND (reference sequence). The CDR3 spans 15 residues. The receptor comes from a woman under 30 in good health and CMV-seropositive. The sequencing input was PBMCs. This chain connects TRBV19 to TRBJ2-5, with TRBD1 identical over 7 bases. The CDR3 DNA follows: TGTGCCAGTACTCCTCAGGGGGTGCAGGTGGAGACCCAGTACTTC. This encodes CASTPQGVQVETQYF.